This T cell receptor (beta chain) was found in a study of cytomegalovirus exposure and HLA in healthy donors. About the study: Of all 400 or so donors who were genotyped, around 79% belonged to the Caucasian-associated ancestry cluster.

Looked up from germline, CDR1 is MNHNY and CDR2 is SVGAGI (reference sequence). The CDR3 covers 14 residues. V was clipped by 2 bases and J by 3 bases; unmatched bases: 2. Primers for the PCR totalled 60 Vbeta and 13 Jbeta. Assay used: immunoSEQ multiplex PCR; TCRdb lists only in-frame clones, some missing. The table lists fewer than 200,000 clones, under 80% of them singletons. In its sample, this clone was seen once. The chain employs TRBV6-6 and TRBJ2-3; 7 positions agree with TRBD2. This receptor was obtained from a human donor in good health. The source material was PBMCs. The CDR3 here is CASSYRGETDTQYF. CDR3 DNA: TGTGCCAGCAGTTACCGGGGGGAGACAGATACGCAGTATTTT.